A selection of T cell receptor beta chains follows, all from one sample in a study of T cell repertoires in cytomegalovirus infection. Each CDR3 protein gets one entry after TCRdb re-called the reads with MiXCR. The sample holds approximately 250,000 distinct CDR3 sequences; about 12% are singletons and the top ten take approximately 1.8%. The sequencing input was PBMCs. The receptors were gathered from a human donor in good health (CMV status not recorded). Some clones in this sample may be carry-over from other donors' samples. Each CDR3 is given with its conserved first and last residue. A D gene is named only where the DNA matches it firmly. Not every row has a clone size; where given, it reads once, few, many or a size class.

CDR3: CASSRIYNEQFF
DNA: TGTGCCAGCAGTAGGATCTACAATGAGCAGTTCTTC
D: NA
size: many
V: TRBV25-1
J: TRBJ2-1
length: 12

CDR3: CAWSVRGKGTGELFF
DNA: TGTGCCTGGAGTGTACGAGGGAAGGGCACCGGGGAGCTGTTTTTT
D: NA
size: NA
V: TRBV30
J: TRBJ2-2
length: 15

CDR3: CASSLLASHYNSPLHF
DNA: TGTGCCAGTAGCCTACTGGCATCCCATTATAATTCACCCCTCCACTTT
D: NA
size: many
V: TRBV19
J: TRBJ1-6
length: 16

CDR3: CASSLNDEQFF
DNA: TGTGCCAGCAGTTTGAACGATGAGCAGTTCTTC
D: NA
size: NA
V: TRBV6-6
J: TRBJ2-1
length: 11

CDR3: CASSLPSAGGRHSYEQYF
DNA: TGTGCCAGCAGCTTGCCCTCCGCGGGGGGGCGGCATTCCTACGAGCAGTACTTC
D: TRBD2
size: few
V: TRBV5-6
J: TRBJ2-7
length: 18

CDR3: CASSKPGLGTYEQYF
DNA: TGTGCCAGTAGTAAACCGGGACTGGGGACCTACGAGCAGTACTTC
D: NA
size: NA
V: TRBV19
J: TRBJ2-7
length: 15

CDR3: CASRISPSSYEQYF
DNA: TGTGCCAGTAGGATCAGTCCAAGCTCCTACGAGCAGTACTTC
D: NA
size: few
V: TRBV19
J: TRBJ2-7
length: 14

CDR3: CASRPSGSTEEQFF
DNA: TGTGCCAGTAGGCCTAGCGGGAGTACGGAAGAGCAGTTCTTC
D: TRBD2
size: NA
V: TRBV19
J: TRBJ2-1
length: 14

CDR3: CASSFREFMNTEAFF
DNA: TGTGCCAGCAGTTTCCGAGAATTTATGAACACTGAAGCTTTCTTT
D: NA
size: NA
V: TRBV27
J: TRBJ1-1
length: 15

CDR3: CASSFSKTYEQYF
DNA: TGTGCCAGCAGCTTTTCCAAGACATACGAGCAGTACTTC
D: NA
size: NA
V: TRBV7-9
J: TRBJ2-7
length: 13

CDR3: CASSFGQAQLNQPQHF
DNA: TGTGCCAGCAGTTTCGGACAGGCCCAACTTAATCAGCCCCAGCATTTT
D: TRBD1
size: many
V: TRBV12-3/TRBV12-4
J: TRBJ1-5
length: 16

CDR3: CASSLVGTGGANVLTF
DNA: TGTGCCAGCAGCTTGGTAGGGACAGGTGGGGCCAACGTCCTGACTTTC
D: TRBD1
size: many
V: TRBV5-6
J: TRBJ2-6
length: 16

CDR3: CASAGTEDQPQHF
DNA: TGTGCTAGTGCCGGGACAGAAGATCAGCCCCAGCATTTT
D: TRBD1
size: many
V: TRBV12-5
J: TRBJ1-5
length: 13

CDR3: CASSLPSYEQYF
DNA: TGTGCCAGCAGTTTACCCTCCTACGAGCAGTACTTC
D: NA
size: many
V: TRBV12-3/TRBV12-4
J: TRBJ2-7
length: 12

CDR3: CASTPGGKNQPQHF
DNA: TGTGCCTCAACCCCAGGGGGGAAGAATCAGCCCCAGCATTTT
D: TRBD1
size: NA
V: TRBV28
J: TRBJ1-5
length: 14

CDR3: CASSLWEGTGNTIYF
DNA: TGTGCCAGCAGCTTATGGGAGGGAACTGGAAACACCATATATTTT
D: NA
size: many
V: TRBV7-2
J: TRBJ1-3
length: 15

CDR3: CASRETGYGNTIYF
DNA: TGTGCCAGCAGAGAGACAGGGTATGGAAACACCATATATTTT
D: TRBD1
size: NA
V: TRBV6-5
J: TRBJ1-3
length: 14

CDR3: CASLRPGGYEQYF
DNA: TGTGCCAGCCTTCGACCAGGGGGCTACGAGCAGTACTTC
D: TRBD1
size: many
V: TRBV28
J: TRBJ2-7
length: 13

CDR3: CASSIGDTQYF
DNA: TGTGCCAGTAGTATCGGCGACACTCAGTACTTC
D: NA
size: NA
V: TRBV19
J: TRBJ2-4
length: 11

CDR3: CASSFTGLNYGYTF
DNA: TGTGCCAGCAGTTTTACAGGACTTAACTATGGCTACACCTTC
D: NA
size: NA
V: TRBV27
J: TRBJ1-2
length: 14

CDR3: CASSATGLFVADTQYF
DNA: TGTGCCAGCAGCGCCACAGGACTCTTTGTAGCGGATACGCAGTATTTT
D: NA
size: many
V: TRBV6-1
J: TRBJ2-3
length: 16

CDR3: CASAPGQGDGYTF
DNA: TGTGCCTCAGCTCCTGGGCAGGGAGATGGCTACACCTTC
D: NA
size: many
V: TRBV7-2
J: TRBJ1-2
length: 13

CDR3: CASLGNSNQPQHF
DNA: TGTGCCAGCCTTGGTAATAGCAATCAGCCCCAGCATTTT
D: NA
size: many
V: TRBV28
J: TRBJ1-5
length: 13

CDR3: CASSYRGRLYEQYF
DNA: TGTGCCAGCAGTTACCGGGGGCGCCTATACGAGCAGTACTTC
D: NA
size: NA
V: TRBV28
J: TRBJ2-7
length: 14

CDR3: CASSQVRLGGSDTQYF
DNA: TGTGCCAGCAGCCAAGTCCGACTGGGGGGCTCAGATACGCAGTATTTT
D: NA
size: NA
V: TRBV4-2
J: TRBJ2-3
length: 16

CDR3: CASSGTTLFETQYF
DNA: TGTGCCAGTAGCGGGACTACTCTTTTCGAGACCCAGTACTTC
D: TRBD2
size: many
V: TRBV19
J: TRBJ2-5
length: 14

CDR3: CASRSGRSSGNTIYF
DNA: TGTGCCAGCAGGTCTGGGAGGAGCTCTGGAAACACCATATATTTT
D: NA
size: many
V: TRBV7-9
J: TRBJ1-3
length: 15

CDR3: CSVEDLGLAGGKNTGELFF
DNA: TGCAGCGTTGAAGATCTCGGGCTAGCGGGAGGAAAGAACACCGGGGAGCTGTTTTTT
D: TRBD2
size: NA
V: TRBV29-1
J: TRBJ2-2
length: 19

CDR3: CASSLGQPTGTTEAFF
DNA: TGTGCCAGCAGTTTAGGACAGCCTACCGGGACGACTGAAGCTTTCTTT
D: NA
size: many
V: TRBV6-1
J: TRBJ1-1
length: 16

CDR3: CASSGTSGARGEQFF
DNA: TGTGCCAGCTCCGGGACTAGCGGGGCCCGCGGTGAGCAGTTCTTC
D: TRBD2
size: many
V: TRBV7-6
J: TRBJ2-1
length: 15

CDR3: CASSLRGQLSEAFF
DNA: TGTGCCAGCAGCTTGAGGGGGCAGTTGTCTGAAGCTTTCTTT
D: TRBD1
size: many
V: TRBV7-2
J: TRBJ1-1
length: 14

CDR3: CASRRMTGGSLNEQFF
DNA: TGTGCCAGCAGGCGAATGACAGGGGGCTCTCTCAATGAGCAGTTCTTC
D: TRBD1
size: NA
V: TRBV14
J: TRBJ2-1
length: 16

CDR3: CASSQRGQGAGELFF
DNA: TGTGCCAGTAGTCAGCGGGGACAGGGGGCCGGGGAGCTGTTTTTT
D: TRBD1
size: NA
V: TRBV19
J: TRBJ2-2
length: 15

CDR3: CASSSQANTEAFF
DNA: TGTGCCAGCAGTTCTCAGGCTAACACTGAAGCTTTCTTT
D: NA
size: many
V: TRBV12-3/TRBV12-4
J: TRBJ1-1
length: 13

CDR3: CSAFWTGGLQETQYF
DNA: TGCAGTGCTTTCTGGACAGGGGGACTGCAAGAGACCCAGTACTTC
D: TRBD1
size: NA
V: TRBV20-1
J: TRBJ2-5
length: 15

CDR3: CASTVNIGVTYNEQFF
DNA: TGTGCCAGCACCGTAAATATAGGGGTCACCTACAATGAGCAGTTCTTC
D: NA
size: NA
V: TRBV28
J: TRBJ2-1
length: 16

CDR3: CSALTGVGNSPLHF
DNA: TGCAGTGCTTTGACAGGGGTGGGGAATTCACCCCTCCACTTT
D: TRBD1
size: few
V: TRBV20-1
J: TRBJ1-6
length: 14

CDR3: CASSLSSSEADTQYF
DNA: TGTGCCAGCAGCTTGAGCTCTAGCGAGGCAGATACGCAGTATTTT
D: NA
size: few
V: TRBV5-4
J: TRBJ2-3
length: 15

CDR3: CASSLGESSYNEQFF
DNA: TGTGCCAGCAGCCTAGGGGAGAGCTCCTACAATGAGCAGTTCTTC
D: NA
size: NA
V: TRBV28
J: TRBJ2-1
length: 15

CDR3: CASSGAGSATNEKLFF
DNA: TGTGCCAGCAGTGGAGCAGGGTCCGCAACTAATGAAAAACTGTTTTTT
D: NA
size: many
V: TRBV2
J: TRBJ1-4
length: 16

CDR3: CASSLDVGEKLFF
DNA: TGTGCCAGCAGCTTAGACGTAGGGGAAAAACTGTTTTTT
D: NA
size: many
V: TRBV7-9
J: TRBJ1-4
length: 13

CDR3: CASSPTRGGYNEQFF
DNA: TGTGCCAGCAGCCCTACTAGGGGGGGCTACAATGAGCAGTTCTTC
D: NA
size: few
V: TRBV7-3
J: TRBJ2-1
length: 15

CDR3: CASSSPQASGRATDTQYF
DNA: TGTGCCAGCAGCTCGCCCCAGGCTAGCGGGAGGGCAACAGATACGCAGTATTTT
D: TRBD2
size: NA
V: TRBV11-2
J: TRBJ2-3
length: 18

CDR3: CASSLLDAGELFF
DNA: TGTGCCAGCAGCTTGTTGGACGCCGGGGAGCTGTTTTTT
D: NA
size: many
V: TRBV5-4
J: TRBJ2-2
length: 13

CDR3: CASSFSSYNQPQHF
DNA: TGTGCCAGCAGTTTCAGCAGTTATAATCAGCCCCAGCATTTT
D: NA
size: NA
V: TRBV12-3/TRBV12-4
J: TRBJ1-5
length: 14

CDR3: CAISRQGGEGGYGYTF
DNA: TGTGCCATCAGTCGGCAAGGGGGCGAGGGGGGCTATGGCTACACCTTC
D: TRBD1
size: many
V: TRBV10-3
J: TRBJ1-2
length: 16

CDR3: CASTSTRNSMNTEAFF
DNA: TGTGCCAGCACCTCGACCCGTAACAGCATGAACACTGAAGCTTTCTTT
D: NA
size: NA
V: TRBV11-3
J: TRBJ1-1
length: 16

CDR3: CASSPGDRPQETQYF
DNA: TGTGCCAGCAGCCCAGGGGACAGGCCACAAGAGACCCAGTACTTC
D: TRBD1
size: many
V: TRBV7-3
J: TRBJ2-5
length: 15

CDR3: CASSLGGGPSGNTIYF
DNA: TGTGCCAGCAGCTTAGGAGGGGGACCCTCTGGAAACACCATATATTTT
D: NA
size: few
V: TRBV6-6
J: TRBJ1-3
length: 16

CDR3: CASRAGEVQPQHF
DNA: TGTGCCAGTAGAGCAGGGGAGGTTCAGCCCCAGCATTTT
D: NA
size: many
V: TRBV19
J: TRBJ1-5
length: 13

CDR3: CASSFATNEQFF
DNA: TGTGCCAGCAGCTTCGCGACCAATGAGCAGTTCTTC
D: NA
size: many
V: TRBV7-9
J: TRBJ2-1
length: 12

CDR3: CASSYSRETDTQYF
DNA: TGTGCCAGCAGTTACTCGAGGGAGACAGATACGCAGTATTTT
D: NA
size: many
V: TRBV6-2/TRBV6-3
J: TRBJ2-3
length: 14

CDR3: CSAPNGRAGKNIQYF
DNA: TGCAGTGCTCCTAACGGGCGAGCGGGCAAAAACATTCAGTACTTC
D: NA
size: NA
V: TRBV20-1
J: TRBJ2-4
length: 15

CDR3: CASSLATRNTGELFF
DNA: TGTGCCAGCAGCTTGGCCACGCGGAACACCGGGGAGCTGTTTTTT
D: NA
size: NA
V: TRBV5-4
J: TRBJ2-2
length: 15

CDR3: CASGQGGQETQYF
DNA: TGTGCCTCGGGCCAGGGTGGTCAAGAGACCCAGTACTTC
D: NA
size: NA
V: TRBV11-1
J: TRBJ2-5
length: 13